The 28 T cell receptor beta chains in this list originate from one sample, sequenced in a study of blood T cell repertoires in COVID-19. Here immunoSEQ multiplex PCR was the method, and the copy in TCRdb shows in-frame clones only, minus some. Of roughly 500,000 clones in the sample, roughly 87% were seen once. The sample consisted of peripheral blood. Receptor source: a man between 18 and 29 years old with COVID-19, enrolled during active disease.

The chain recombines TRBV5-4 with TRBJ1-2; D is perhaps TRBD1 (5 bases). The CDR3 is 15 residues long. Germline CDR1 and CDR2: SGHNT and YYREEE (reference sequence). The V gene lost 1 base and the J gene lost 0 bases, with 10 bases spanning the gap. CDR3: CASSLLGQANYGYTF. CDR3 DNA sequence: TGTGCCAGCAGCTTGTTGGGGCAAGCTAACTATGGCTACACCTTC.

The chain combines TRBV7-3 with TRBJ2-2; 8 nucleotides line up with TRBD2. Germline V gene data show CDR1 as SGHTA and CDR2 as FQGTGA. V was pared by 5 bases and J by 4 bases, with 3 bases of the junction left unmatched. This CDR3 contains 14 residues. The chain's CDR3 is CASSPGTSTGELFF. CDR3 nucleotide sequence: TGTGCCAGCAGCCCCGGGACTAGCACCGGGGAGCTGTTTTTT. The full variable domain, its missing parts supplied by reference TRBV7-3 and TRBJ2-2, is GAGVSQTPSNKVTEKGKYVELRCDPISGHTALYWYRQSLGQGPEFLIYFQGTGAADDSGLPNDRFFAVRPEGSVSTLKIQRTERGDSAVYLCASSPGTSTGELFFGEGSRLTVL.

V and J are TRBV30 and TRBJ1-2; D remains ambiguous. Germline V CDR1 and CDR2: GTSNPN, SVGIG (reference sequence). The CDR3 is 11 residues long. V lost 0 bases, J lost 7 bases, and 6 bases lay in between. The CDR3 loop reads CAWSVPSGYTF. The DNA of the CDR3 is TGTGCCTGGAGTGTGCCCAGTGGCTACACCTTC.

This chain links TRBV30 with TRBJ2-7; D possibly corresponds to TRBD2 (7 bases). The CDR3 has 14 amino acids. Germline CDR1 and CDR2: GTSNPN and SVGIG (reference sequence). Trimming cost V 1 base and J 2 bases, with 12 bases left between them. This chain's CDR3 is CAWSEGGGTYEQYF. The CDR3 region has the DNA TGTGCCTGGAGTGAGGGAGGGGGAACCTACGAGCAGTACTTC.

CDR3 nucleotide sequence: TGTGCCAGCAGTGAGGAGCGGACTAACACCGGGGAGCTGTTTTTT. Its protein is CASSEERTNTGELFF. The chain recombines TRBV2 with TRBJ2-2; D is possibly TRBD2 (5 bases). CDR1 SNHLY and CDR2 FYNNEI come from the germline V gene. Trimming removed 3 bases at V and 2 bases at J, with 10 bases between. This CDR3 has 15 residues. The complete variable domain, with remaining parts taken from reference TRBV2 and TRBJ2-2, reads EPEVTQTPSHQVTQMGQEVILRCVPISNHLYFYWYRQILGQKVEFLVSFYNNEISEKSEIFDDQFSVERPDGSNFTLKIRSTKLEDSAMYFCASSEERTNTGELFFGEGSRLTVL.

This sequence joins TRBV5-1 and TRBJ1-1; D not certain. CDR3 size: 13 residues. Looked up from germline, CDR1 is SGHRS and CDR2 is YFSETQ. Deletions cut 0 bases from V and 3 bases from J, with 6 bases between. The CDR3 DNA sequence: TGCGCCAGCAGCTTGGAGTCGGACACTGAAGCTTTCTTT. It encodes CASSLESDTEAFF.

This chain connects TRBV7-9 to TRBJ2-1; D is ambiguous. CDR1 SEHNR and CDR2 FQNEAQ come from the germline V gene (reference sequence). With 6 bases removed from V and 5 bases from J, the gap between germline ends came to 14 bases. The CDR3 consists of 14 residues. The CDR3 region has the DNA TGTGCCAGCAGTTTGACGACTCGGCACAATGAGCAGTTCTTC. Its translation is CASSLTTRHNEQFF.

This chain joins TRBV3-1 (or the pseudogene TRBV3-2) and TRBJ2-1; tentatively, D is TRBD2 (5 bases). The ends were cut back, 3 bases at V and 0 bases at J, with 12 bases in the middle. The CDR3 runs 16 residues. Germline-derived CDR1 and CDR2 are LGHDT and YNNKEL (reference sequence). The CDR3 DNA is TGTGCCAGCAGCCAGGCCAGCGGAAGCTCCTACAATGAGCAGTTCTTC. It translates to CASSQASGSSYNEQFF.

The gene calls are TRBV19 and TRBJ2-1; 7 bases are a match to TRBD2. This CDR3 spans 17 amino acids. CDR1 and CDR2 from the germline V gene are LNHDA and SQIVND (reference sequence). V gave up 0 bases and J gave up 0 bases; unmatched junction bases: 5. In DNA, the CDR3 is TGTGCCAGTAGTATAGATTTCGGGAGGTCCTCCTACAATGAGCAGTTCTTC. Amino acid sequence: CASSIDFGRSSYNEQFF.

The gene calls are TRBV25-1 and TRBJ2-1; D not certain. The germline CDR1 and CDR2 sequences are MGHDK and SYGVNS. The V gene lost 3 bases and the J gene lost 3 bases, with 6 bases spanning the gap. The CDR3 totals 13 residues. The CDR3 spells CASSDTNYNEQFF. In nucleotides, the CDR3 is TGTGCCAGCAGTGATACAAACTACAATGAGCAGTTCTTC.

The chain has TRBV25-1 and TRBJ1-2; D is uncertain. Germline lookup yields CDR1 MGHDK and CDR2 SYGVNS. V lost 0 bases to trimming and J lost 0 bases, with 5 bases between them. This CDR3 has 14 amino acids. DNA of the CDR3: TGTGCCAGCAGTGAATATTCGTCTAACTATGGCTACACCTTC. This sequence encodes CASSEYSSNYGYTF.

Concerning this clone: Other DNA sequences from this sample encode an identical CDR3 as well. This CDR3 is CASSQDRNTEAFF. The CDR3 DNA follows: TGTGCCAGCAGCCAAGACAGAAACACTGAAGCTTTCTTT. J is TRBJ1-1 and V is TRBV14, with D hard to call. Germline V gene sequence: CDR1 SGHDN, CDR2 FVKESK. Trimming pared 0 bases from V and 2 bases from J, leaving 4 bases between. The CDR3 has 13 residues.

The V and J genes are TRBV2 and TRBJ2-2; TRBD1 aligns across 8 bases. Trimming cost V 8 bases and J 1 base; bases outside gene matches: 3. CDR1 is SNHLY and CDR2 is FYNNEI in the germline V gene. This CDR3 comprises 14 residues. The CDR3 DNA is TGTGCCAGCCGGGGGACAGGGAACACCGGGGAGCTGTTTTTT. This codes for CASRGTGNTGELFF. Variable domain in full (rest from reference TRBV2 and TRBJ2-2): EPEVTQTPSHQVTQMGQEVILRCVPISNHLYFYWYRQILGQKVEFLVSFYNNEISEKSEIFDDQFSVERPDGSNFTLKIRSTKLEDSAMYFCASRGTGNTGELFFGEGSRLTVL.

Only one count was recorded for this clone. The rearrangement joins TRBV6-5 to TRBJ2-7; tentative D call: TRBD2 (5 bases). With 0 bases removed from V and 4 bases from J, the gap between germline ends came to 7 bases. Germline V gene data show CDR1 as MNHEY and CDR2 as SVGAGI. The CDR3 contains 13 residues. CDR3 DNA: TGTGCCAGCAGTTACTCACTAGGATACGAGCAGTACTTC. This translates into CASSYSLGYEQYF.

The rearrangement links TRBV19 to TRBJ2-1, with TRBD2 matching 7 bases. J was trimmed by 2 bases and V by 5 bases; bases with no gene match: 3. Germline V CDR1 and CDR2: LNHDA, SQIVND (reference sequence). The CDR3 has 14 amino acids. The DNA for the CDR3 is TGTGCCAGTAGTCTGGGGGGGGCCTACAATGAGCAGTTCTTC. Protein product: CASSLGGAYNEQFF.

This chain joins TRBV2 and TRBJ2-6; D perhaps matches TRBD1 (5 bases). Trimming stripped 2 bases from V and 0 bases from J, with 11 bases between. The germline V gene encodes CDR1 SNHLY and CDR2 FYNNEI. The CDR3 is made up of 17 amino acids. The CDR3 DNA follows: TGTGCCAGCAGTGAAACTAAGGGGCTCTCTGGGGCCAACGTCCTGACTTTC. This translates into CASSETKGLSGANVLTF.

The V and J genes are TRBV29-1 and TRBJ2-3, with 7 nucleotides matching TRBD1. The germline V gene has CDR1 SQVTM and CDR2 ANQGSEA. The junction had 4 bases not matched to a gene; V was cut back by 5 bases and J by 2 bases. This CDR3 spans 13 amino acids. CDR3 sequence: CSVTGAITDTQYF. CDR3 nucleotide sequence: TGCAGCGTTACAGGGGCGATCACAGATACGCAGTATTTT.

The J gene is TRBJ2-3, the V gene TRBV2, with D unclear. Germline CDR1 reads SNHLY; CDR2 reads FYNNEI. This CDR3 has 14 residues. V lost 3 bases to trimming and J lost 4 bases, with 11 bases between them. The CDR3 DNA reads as TGTGCCAGCAGTGAGACGGAGATCCCAGATACGCAGTATTTT. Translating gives CASSETEIPDTQYF.

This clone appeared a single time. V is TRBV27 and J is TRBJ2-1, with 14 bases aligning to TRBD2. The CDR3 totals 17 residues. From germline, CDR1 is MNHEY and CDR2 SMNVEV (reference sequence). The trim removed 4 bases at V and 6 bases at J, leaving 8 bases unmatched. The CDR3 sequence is CASSSRLAGGPPNEQFF. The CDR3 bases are TGTGCCAGCAGTTCGCGACTAGCGGGAGGGCCTCCCAATGAGCAGTTCTTC.

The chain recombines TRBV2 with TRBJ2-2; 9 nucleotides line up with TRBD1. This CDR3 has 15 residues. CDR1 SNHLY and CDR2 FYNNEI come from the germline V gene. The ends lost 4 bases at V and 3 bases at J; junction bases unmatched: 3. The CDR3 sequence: CASSVRTGDTGELFF. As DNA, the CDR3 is TGTGCCAGCAGTGTACGGACAGGGGACACCGGGGAGCTGTTTTTT. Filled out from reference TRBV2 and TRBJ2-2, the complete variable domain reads EPEVTQTPSHQVTQMGQEVILRCVPISNHLYFYWYRQILGQKVEFLVSFYNNEISEKSEIFDDQFSVERPDGSNFTLKIRSTKLEDSAMYFCASSVRTGDTGELFFGEGSRLTVL.

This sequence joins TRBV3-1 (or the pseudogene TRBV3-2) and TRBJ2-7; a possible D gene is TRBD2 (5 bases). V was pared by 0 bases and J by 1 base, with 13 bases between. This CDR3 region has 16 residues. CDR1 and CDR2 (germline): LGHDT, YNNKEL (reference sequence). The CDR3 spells CASSQDEGGLSYEQYF. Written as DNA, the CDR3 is TGTGCCAGCAGCCAAGATGAGGGCGGTTTATCCTACGAGCAGTACTTC.

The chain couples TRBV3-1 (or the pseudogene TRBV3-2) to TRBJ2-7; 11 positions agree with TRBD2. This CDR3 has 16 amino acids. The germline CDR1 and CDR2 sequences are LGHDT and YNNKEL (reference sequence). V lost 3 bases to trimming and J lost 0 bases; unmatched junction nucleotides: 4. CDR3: CASSQRLAGGSYEQYF. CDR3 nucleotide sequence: TGTGCCAGCAGCCAGCGGCTAGCGGGGGGCTCCTACGAGCAGTACTTC.

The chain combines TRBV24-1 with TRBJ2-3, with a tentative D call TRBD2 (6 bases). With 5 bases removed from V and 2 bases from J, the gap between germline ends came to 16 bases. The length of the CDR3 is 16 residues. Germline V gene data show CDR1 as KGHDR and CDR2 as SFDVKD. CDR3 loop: CATSGASGLITDTQYF. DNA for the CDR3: TGTGCCACCAGTGGGGCCTCGGGACTGATCACAGATACGCAGTATTTT.

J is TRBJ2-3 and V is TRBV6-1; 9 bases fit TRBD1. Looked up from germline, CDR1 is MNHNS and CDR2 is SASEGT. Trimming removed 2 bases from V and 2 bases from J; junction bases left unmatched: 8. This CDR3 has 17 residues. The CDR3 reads CASSEPMGTGTTDTQYF. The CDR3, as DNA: TGTGCCAGCAGTGAACCAATGGGGACAGGGACCACAGATACGCAGTATTTT.

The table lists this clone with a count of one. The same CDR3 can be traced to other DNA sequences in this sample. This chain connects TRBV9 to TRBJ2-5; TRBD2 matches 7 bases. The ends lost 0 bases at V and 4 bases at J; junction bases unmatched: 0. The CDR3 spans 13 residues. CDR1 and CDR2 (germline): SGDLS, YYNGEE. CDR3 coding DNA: TGTGCCAGCAGCGTAGGCGGGGGAGAGACCCAGTACTTC. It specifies CASSVGGGETQYF.

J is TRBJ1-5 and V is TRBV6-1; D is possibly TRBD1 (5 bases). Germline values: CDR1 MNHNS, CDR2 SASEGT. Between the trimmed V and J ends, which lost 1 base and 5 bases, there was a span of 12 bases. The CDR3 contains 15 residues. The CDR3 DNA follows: TGTGCCAGCAGTGAAGGGCCTTGGGGCTATCAGCCCCAGCATTTT. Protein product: CASSEGPWGYQPQHF.

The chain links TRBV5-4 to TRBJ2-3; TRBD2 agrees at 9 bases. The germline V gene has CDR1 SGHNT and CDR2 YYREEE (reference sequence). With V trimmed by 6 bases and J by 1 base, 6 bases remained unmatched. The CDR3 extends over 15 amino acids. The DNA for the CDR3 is TGTGCCAGCAACATAGTAGCGGGGGGCACAGATACGCAGTATTTT. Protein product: CASNIVAGGTDTQYF.

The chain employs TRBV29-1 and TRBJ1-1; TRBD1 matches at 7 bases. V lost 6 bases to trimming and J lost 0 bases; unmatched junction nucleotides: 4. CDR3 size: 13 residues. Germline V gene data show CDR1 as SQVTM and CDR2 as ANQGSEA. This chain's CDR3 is CSVGDSLNTEAFF. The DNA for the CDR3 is TGCAGCGTGGGGGACAGTTTGAACACTGAAGCTTTCTTT.